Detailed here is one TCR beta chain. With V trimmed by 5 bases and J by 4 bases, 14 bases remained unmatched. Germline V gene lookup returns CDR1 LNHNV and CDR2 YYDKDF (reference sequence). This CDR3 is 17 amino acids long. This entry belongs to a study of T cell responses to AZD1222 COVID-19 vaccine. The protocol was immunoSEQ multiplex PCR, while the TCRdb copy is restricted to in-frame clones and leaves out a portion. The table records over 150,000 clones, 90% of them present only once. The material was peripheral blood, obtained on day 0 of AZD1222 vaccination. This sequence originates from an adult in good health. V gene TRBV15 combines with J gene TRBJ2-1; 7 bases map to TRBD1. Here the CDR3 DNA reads TGTGCCACCAGCGGGACCCGACAGGGATTGGGTTACAATGAGCAGTTCTTC. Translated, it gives CATSGTRQGLGYNEQFF.